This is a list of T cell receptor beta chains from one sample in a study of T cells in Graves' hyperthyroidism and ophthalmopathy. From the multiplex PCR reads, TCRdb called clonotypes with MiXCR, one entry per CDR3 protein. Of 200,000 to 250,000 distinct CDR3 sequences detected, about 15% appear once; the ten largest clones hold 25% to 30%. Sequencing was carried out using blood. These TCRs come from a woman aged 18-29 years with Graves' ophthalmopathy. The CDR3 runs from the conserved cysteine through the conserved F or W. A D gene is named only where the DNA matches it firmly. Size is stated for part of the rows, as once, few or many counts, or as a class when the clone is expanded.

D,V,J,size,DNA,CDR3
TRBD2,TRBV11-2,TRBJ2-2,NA,TGTGCCAGCAGCTTGATGAGGGGGATCCGGACTAGCGGACTCTCCGCGAACACCGGGGAGCTGTTTTTT,CASSLMRGIRTSGLSANTGELFF
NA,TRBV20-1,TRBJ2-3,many,TGCAGTGCTAGGGACCATAACCCAGATACGCAGTATTTT,CSARDHNPDTQYF
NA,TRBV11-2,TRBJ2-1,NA,TGTGCCAGCAGCTTCTCAGGGGGGATCCAGCAGTTCTTC,CASSFSGGIQQFF
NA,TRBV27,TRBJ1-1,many,TGTGCCAGCAGTTCGGGGGGGGGGTTGAACACTGAAGCTTTCTTT,CASSSGGGLNTEAFF
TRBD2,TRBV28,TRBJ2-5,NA,TGTGCCAGCAGTGACGGACTAGCGGGCGGGAAAGAGACCCAGTACTTC,CASSDGLAGGKETQYF
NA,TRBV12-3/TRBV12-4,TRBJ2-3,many,TGTGCCAGCAGCCAGACAGAATCTAGCACAGATACGCAGTATTTT,CASSQTESSTDTQYF
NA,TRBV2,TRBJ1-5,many,TGTGCCAGCAGTGAAACGGAGGAGAGCAATCAGCCCCAGCATTTT,CASSETEESNQPQHF
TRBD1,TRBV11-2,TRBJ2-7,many,TGTGCCAGCAGCTTAGGGGACAGGTCAGGGGAGCAGTACTTC,CASSLGDRSGEQYF
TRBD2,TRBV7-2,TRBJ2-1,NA,TGTGCCAGCAGCTTAGAGGGACTAGGGGCCTACAATGAGCAGTTCTTC,CASSLEGLGAYNEQFF
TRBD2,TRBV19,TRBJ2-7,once,TGTGCCAGTAGTCCCCAGGGACTAGCGGGAGACGAGCAGTACTTC,CASSPQGLAGDEQYF
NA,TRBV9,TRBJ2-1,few,TGTGCCAGCAGCCTCACCCCAACCGGGACTCCCAGATACAATGAGCAGTTCTTC,CASSLTPTGTPRYNEQFF
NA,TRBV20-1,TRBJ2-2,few,TGCAGTGCTAGAGATCTTCTGGCGGGGAACACCGGGGAGCTGTTTTTT,CSARDLLAGNTGELFF